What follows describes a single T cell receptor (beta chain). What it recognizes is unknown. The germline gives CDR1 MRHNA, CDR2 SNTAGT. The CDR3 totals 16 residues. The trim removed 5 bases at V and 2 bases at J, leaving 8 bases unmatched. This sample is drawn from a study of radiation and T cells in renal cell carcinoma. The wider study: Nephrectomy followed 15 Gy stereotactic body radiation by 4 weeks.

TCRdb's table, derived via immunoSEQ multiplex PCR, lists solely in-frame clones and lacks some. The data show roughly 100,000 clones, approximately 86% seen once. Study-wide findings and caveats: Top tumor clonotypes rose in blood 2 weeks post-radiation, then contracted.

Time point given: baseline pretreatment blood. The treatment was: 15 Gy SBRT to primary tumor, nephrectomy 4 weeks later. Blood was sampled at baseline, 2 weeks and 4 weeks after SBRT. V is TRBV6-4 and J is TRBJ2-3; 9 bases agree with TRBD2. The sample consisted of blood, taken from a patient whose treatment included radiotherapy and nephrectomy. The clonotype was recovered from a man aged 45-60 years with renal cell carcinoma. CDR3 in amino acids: CASSTRSGGNTDTQYF. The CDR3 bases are TGTGCCAGCAGTACAAGAAGCGGGGGGAACACAGATACGCAGTATTTT.